The 22 T cell receptor beta chains in this list originate from one sample, sequenced in a study of T cells after posttransplantation cyclophosphamide. Method: immunoSEQ multiplex PCR; TCRdb's copy keeps in-frame clones and lacks some. This sample has around 16,000 clones; roughly 94% occur once, and the top ten carry approximately 0.25%. The naive gate required viable CD3+CD4+ or CD3+CD8+ cells with CCR7+CD45RA+CD45RO-CD95-CD27+CD28+ phenotype. The sequencing sample was made of naive CD4+ T cells sorted from blood. The receptors come from a woman aged 45-65 years in good health and a related stem cell transplant donor.

The chain links TRBV10-3 to TRBJ2-6; tentative D call: TRBD1 (6 bases). Between the trimmed V and J ends, which lost 2 bases and 3 bases, there was a span of 8 bases. CDR3 size: 15 residues. Germline lookup yields CDR1 ENHRY and CDR2 SYGVKD. The DNA of the CDR3 is TGTGCCATCAGTGAGACAGGGAGTGGGGCCAACGTCCTGACTTTC. Its protein product is CAISETGSGANVLTF.

The chain carries TRBV9 and TRBJ2-3, with 8 bases fitting TRBD2. CDR3 length equals 16 residues. Unmatched junction bases numbered 7, after V lost 1 base and J lost 3 bases. The germline CDR1 and CDR2 sequences are SGDLS and YYNGEE. The CDR3 bases are TGTGCCAGCAGCGTATCCGGGACTAGATTTACAGATACGCAGTATTTT. It translates to CASSVSGTRFTDTQYF.

The V gene is TRBV28, the J gene TRBJ1-2, with a possible D match to TRBD1 (6 bases). Trimming removed 2 bases from V and 4 bases from J, with 11 bases in between. The CDR3 has 14 amino acids. Germline values: CDR1 MDHEN, CDR2 SYDVKM. The CDR3 bases are TGTGCCAGCAGTTTACAGGGGCCGGGCTATGGCTACACCTTC. Its protein is CASSLQGPGYGYTF.

This sequence joins TRBV5-4 and TRBJ2-4; 7 nucleotides line up with TRBD1. This CDR3 region has 14 residues. Germline-derived CDR1 and CDR2 are SGHNT and YYREEE (reference sequence). The trim removed 3 bases at V and 8 bases at J, leaving 8 bases unmatched. The CDR3 nucleotides read TGTGCCAGCAGCTACCAGGGGACAGCGGACATTCAGTACTTC. This gives the protein CASSYQGTADIQYF.

The J gene is TRBJ2-3, the V gene TRBV9; 12 bases line up with TRBD1. V dropped 2 bases and J dropped 6; count of bases not matched to a gene: 10. Germline assignment: CDR1 SGDLS and CDR2 YYNGEE. This CDR3 comprises 17 residues. CDR3 region: CASSVSSGDRGPDTQYF. Written as DNA, the CDR3 is TGTGCCAGCAGCGTTTCTTCTGGGGACAGGGGGCCCGATACGCAGTATTTT.

The gene calls are TRBV2 and TRBJ2-5; D perhaps matches TRBD2 (5 bases). The germline V gene has CDR1 SNHLY and CDR2 FYNNEI. This CDR3 spans 14 amino acids. V lost 0 bases and J 2 bases, leaving 7 bases between the germline ends. CDR3 nucleotide sequence: TGTGCCAGCAGTGAAGCTAGAGGGCAAGAGACCCAGTACTTC. Protein sequence: CASSEARGQETQYF.

The CDR3 loop reads CASSIREVYGYTF. CDR3 nucleotide sequence: TGTGCCAGTAGTATACGGGAGGTCTATGGCTACACCTTC. V and J are TRBV19 and TRBJ1-2; D gene ambiguous. V was pared by 2 bases and J by 4 bases, with 8 bases between. The CDR3 consists of 13 residues. Germline V gene data show CDR1 as LNHDA and CDR2 as SQIVND (reference sequence). The complete variable domain, with remaining parts taken from reference TRBV19 and TRBJ1-2, reads DGGITQSPKYLFRKEGQNVTLSCEQNLNHDAMYWYRQDPGQGLRLIYYSQIVNDFQKGDIAEGYSVSREKKESFPLTVTSAQKNPTAFYLCASSIREVYGYTFGSGTRLTVV.

The chain joins TRBV29-1 to TRBJ1-1; D gene ambiguous. Germline assignment: CDR1 SQVTM and CDR2 ANQGSEA. The CDR3 runs to 11 residues. The germline V and J ends were trimmed by 4 bases and 2 bases, with 5 bases remaining between them. The CDR3 loop reads CSVGPNTEAFF. The CDR3 region has the DNA TGCAGCGTTGGGCCCAACACTGAAGCTTTCTTT.

The chain employs TRBV7-3 and TRBJ1-2, with D perhaps matching TRBD1 (6 bases). In germline, CDR1 is SGHTA, CDR2 FQGTGA. This CDR3 has 13 residues. V was shortened by 5 bases and J by 3 bases, with 10 bases between the two germline ends. The CDR3 region is CASSLGQDYGYTF. As DNA, the CDR3 is TGTGCCAGCAGCCTGGGACAAGACTATGGCTACACCTTC.

This clone was detected once. CDR3 loop: CASSVGGTNSGNTIYF. The CDR3 coding sequence is TGTGCCAGCAGCGTGGGGGGGACTAACTCTGGAAACACCATATATTTT. The gene calls are TRBV9 and TRBJ1-3, with D maybe TRBD1 (5 bases). Per germline, CDR1 SGDLS and CDR2 YYNGEE. This CDR3 is 16 amino acids long. The ends were cut back, 2 bases at V and 0 bases at J, with 12 bases in the middle.

J is TRBJ1-4 and V is TRBV4-2; D call uncertain. Trimming shortened V by 0 bases and J by 0 bases, and 5 bases separated the two germline ends. The germline V gene has CDR1 LGHNA and CDR2 YNFKEQ. The CDR3 covers 15 residues. For the CDR3, the DNA is TGTGCCAGCAGCCAAGAACTGTCAACTAATGAAAAACTGTTTTTT. Protein product: CASSQELSTNEKLFF.

This chain uses TRBV6-5 with TRBJ1-1; 7 nucleotides align to TRBD1. After removal of 5 bases from V and 4 bases from J, the junction contained 7 bases not matched to a gene. The length of the CDR3 is 14 residues. The germline V gene encodes CDR1 MNHEY and CDR2 SVGAGI. The CDR3 loop reads CASSPYRGGTEAFF. The DNA of the CDR3 is TGTGCCAGCAGTCCGTACAGGGGAGGCACTGAAGCTTTCTTT.

The chain employs TRBV25-1 and TRBJ2-5, with D possibly being TRBD2 (5 bases). The germline V and J ends were trimmed by 4 bases and 5 bases, with 11 bases remaining between them. The CDR3 spans 13 residues. Germline CDR1 is MGHDK and CDR2 is SYGVNS. The CDR3 reads CASSVRRGETQYF. In DNA form, the CDR3 reads TGTGCCAGCAGTGTCAGGAGAGGGGAGACCCAGTACTTC.

The chain uses TRBV7-2 and TRBJ2-7, with 12 bases lining up with TRBD2. Germline assignment: CDR1 SGHTA and CDR2 FQGNSA. CDR3 size: 14 residues. Trimming took 7 bases from V and 5 from J; bases not matched to a gene: 6. CDR3 sequence (DNA): TGTGCCAGCAACCTAGCGGGAGGGCCGCACGAGCAGTACTTC. Translation: CASNLAGGPHEQYF.

V usage is TRBV9 and J usage is TRBJ2-3; 7 nucleotides match TRBD2. V trimming: 5 bases; J trimming: 2 bases; junction bases outside the gene matches: 5. CDR1 is SGDLS and CDR2 is YYNGEE in the germline V gene. CDR3 size: 14 residues. The CDR3 sequence is CASRGRASTDTQYF. CDR3 in DNA: TGTGCCAGCAGGGGGAGGGCCTCCACAGATACGCAGTATTTT.

The V and J genes are TRBV4-3 and TRBJ1-5, with D possibly matching TRBD1 (6 bases). V gave up 0 bases and J gave up 5 bases, with 11 bases separating them. Germline values: CDR1 LGHNA, CDR2 YSLEER. The CDR3 loop spans 15 amino acids. The CDR3 region is CASSQDSGDDQPQHF. The DNA for the CDR3 is TGCGCCAGCAGCCAAGATTCAGGGGATGATCAGCCCCAGCATTTT.

CDR3 sequence: CASSTKGGRDNEQFF. The CDR3 DNA is TGTGCCAGTAGTACAAAAGGGGGTAGGGACAATGAGCAGTTCTTC. The rearrangement links TRBV19 to TRBJ2-1; D possibly corresponds to TRBD1 (6 bases). V lost 4 bases to trimming and J lost 5 bases, with 15 bases between them. Germline V lookup: CDR1 LNHDA, CDR2 SQIVND (reference sequence). The CDR3 consists of 15 residues.

J is TRBJ2-3 and V is TRBV9, with D possibly TRBD2 on 5 matching bases. The CDR3 runs 14 residues. CDR1 is SGDLS, CDR2 YYNGEE, per germline. V lost 0 bases and J lost 1, with 6 bases in between. The CDR3 protein is CASSVDGGTDTQYF. The CDR3 bases are TGTGCCAGCAGCGTAGACGGGGGCACAGATACGCAGTATTTT.

J is TRBJ2-2 and V is TRBV6-5; D perhaps matches TRBD1 (6 bases). The V gene lost 6 bases and the J gene lost 7 bases, with 15 bases spanning the gap. The germline CDR1 and CDR2 sequences are MNHEY and SVGAGI. The CDR3 loop spans 14 amino acids. CDR3 nucleotide sequence: TGTGCCAGCAGGGGGGCGGTTGTAGTCGGGGAGCTGTTTTTT. This sequence encodes CASRGAVVVGELFF.

This chain uses TRBV5-1 with TRBJ2-6; D is perhaps TRBD2 (5 bases). V dropped 3 bases and J dropped 0 bases, with 10 bases sitting between them. Germline CDR1 SGHRS, CDR2 YFSETQ. The CDR3 extends over 16 amino acids. The CDR3 nucleotides are TGCGCCAGCAGCTGGAGGTCCGACTCTGGGGCCAACGTCCTGACTTTC. It is translated as CASSWRSDSGANVLTF.

The chain employs TRBV4-1 and TRBJ1-6, with D hard to call. CDR3 length: 15 residues. CDR1 and CDR2 from the germline V gene are MGHRA and YSYEKL. The V gene lost 7 bases and the J gene lost 0 bases, with 10 bases spanning the gap. The CDR3 sequence is CASTLLSSYNSPLHF. The CDR3 DNA reads TGCGCCAGCACTTTATTGAGCTCCTATAATTCACCCCTCCACTTT.

J is TRBJ2-7 and V is TRBV29-1, with 10 bases fitting TRBD1. V gave up 3 bases and J gave up 2 bases; unmatched junction bases: 1. This CDR3 comprises 13 residues. Germline assignment: CDR1 SQVTM and CDR2 ANQGSEA. The DNA for the CDR3 is TGCAGCGTTGAGGGACAGGGGACCTACGAGCAGTACTTC. Translated, it gives CSVEGQGTYEQYF.